This entry lists 24 T cell receptor beta chains sequenced from one sample in a study of cytomegalovirus exposure and HLA in healthy donors. 60 Vbeta and 13 Jbeta primers were used in PCR. Only in-frame clones appear in the TCRdb table, and some are missing; sequencing was by immunoSEQ multiplex PCR. The sample has about 190,000 clones; roughly 73% are singletons. The specimen sequenced was PBMCs. Receptors were obtained from a woman aged 30 to 39 in good health and CMV-seropositive.

The DNA of the CDR3 is TGTGCCAGCAGCGTAGTAGATTCCGGGGCCAACGTCCTGACTTTC. Translated: CASSVVDSGANVLTF. The genes are TRBV9 and TRBJ2-6; unclear D gene. Germline-derived CDR1 and CDR2 are SGDLS and YYNGEE. The CDR3 length is 15 residues. The V gene lost 0 bases and the J gene lost 4 bases, with 8 bases spanning the gap.

The DNA for the CDR3 is TGTGCCAGCAGCGTAGGGACTAGCGGGGGCCCTACCTACAATGAGCAGTTCTTC. This sequence encodes CASSVGTSGGPTYNEQFF. J is TRBJ2-1 and V is TRBV9, with 13 positions matching TRBD2. Germline trimming cut 0 bases from V and 2 bases from J; bases unmatched to any gene: 5. CDR3 size: 18 residues. Germline values: CDR1 SGDLS, CDR2 YYNGEE.

The V gene is TRBV6-4, the J gene TRBJ1-1; D may be TRBD1 (5 bases). Germline V gene lookup returns CDR1 MRHNA and CDR2 SNTAGT. The V gene lost 6 bases and the J gene lost 5 bases, with 16 bases spanning the gap. This CDR3 has 14 residues. CDR3 loop: CASRRGGLRTEAFF. The CDR3 nucleotides read TGTGCCAGCAGGAGGGGAGGGTTACGGACTGAAGCTTTCTTT.

The chain couples TRBV19 to TRBJ1-1, with D uncertain. The V and J ends lost 6 bases and 0 bases respectively, with 11 bases between them. This CDR3 region has 14 residues. Germline V gene data show CDR1 as LNHDA and CDR2 as SQIVND (reference sequence). CDR3 DNA sequence: TGTGCCAGTAGGAGGGATCAAATGAACACTGAAGCTTTCTTT. This encodes CASRRDQMNTEAFF.

Regarding this clone: A junction boundary mismatches the germline segment, possibly from a read error. The chain recombines TRBV5-1 with TRBJ1-1, with TRBD1 matching over 8 bases. Germline V gives CDR1 SGHRS, CDR2 YFSETQ. The CDR3 runs 15 residues. DNA of the CDR3: TGCGCCAGCAGCTTTGGACAGGGCTTGAACAATGAAGCTTTCTTT. This translates into CASSFGQGLNNEAFF. The full variable domain, rest sourced from reference TRBV5-1 and TRBJ1-1, is KAGVTQTPRYLIKTRGQQVTLSCSPISGHRSVSWYQQTPGQGLQFLFEYFSETQRNKGNFPGRFSGRQFSNSRSEMNVSTLELGDSALYLCASSFGQGLNNEAFFGQGTRLTVV.

V usage is TRBV6-5 and J usage is TRBJ1-5; a possible D gene is TRBD1 (6 bases). The CDR3 consists of 15 residues. The germline V gene has CDR1 MNHEY and CDR2 SVGAGI. V was clipped by 6 bases and J by 5 bases, with 17 bases between them. CDR3 in DNA: TGTGCCAGCAGGACTCTGACAGGAACCTATCAGCCCCAGCATTTT. Protein product: CASRTLTGTYQPQHF.

The V call is TRBV30, the J call TRBJ1-1, with D possibly TRBD1 on 5 matching bases. CDR1 GTSNPN and CDR2 SVGIG come from the germline V gene (reference sequence). The CDR3 sequence is 12 residues long. With 3 bases removed from V and 8 bases from J, the gap between germline ends came to 13 bases. The CDR3 DNA follows: TGTGCCTGGAGGGCTAGTCGGACAGAAGCTTTCTTT. The encoded protein is CAWRASRTEAFF.

This sequence joins TRBV6-5 and TRBJ1-2; D gene unclear. In germline, CDR1 is MNHEY, CDR2 SVGAGI. CDR3 size: 14 residues. Between the trimmed V and J ends, which lost 1 base and 7 bases, there was a span of 13 bases. The chain's CDR3 is CASSYLSVYGGYTF. CDR3 coding DNA: TGTGCCAGCAGTTACTTGTCGGTCTACGGTGGCTACACCTTC.

This chain connects TRBV30 to TRBJ2-5, with TRBD2 identical over 9 bases. Gene TRBJ2-7 matches the end of the DNA better, so the J call may be wrong. The germline V gene encodes CDR1 GTSNPN and CDR2 SVGIG (reference sequence). The CDR3 length is 16 residues. As DNA, the CDR3 is TGTGCCTGGAGTAATCTAGCGGGATGGGACTCCTACGAGCAGTACTTC. Its protein product is CAWSNLAGWDSYEQYF.

V gene TRBV4-3 combines with J gene TRBJ1-5, with D unclear. V was trimmed by 0 bases and J by 9 bases, leaving 9 bases between them. Germline V CDR1 and CDR2: LGHNA, YSLEER. The CDR3 runs 13 residues. As DNA, the CDR3 is TGCGCCAGCAGCCAAGATCCGGTCGCGCCCCAGCATTTT. It yields the protein CASSQDPVAPQHF.

V is TRBV6-5 and J is TRBJ2-2; 8 nucleotides match TRBD2. The junction had 4 bases not matched to a gene; V was cut back by 6 bases and J by 7 bases. The CDR3 covers 13 residues. CDR1 and CDR2 from the germline V gene are MNHEY and SVGAGI. The CDR3 DNA reads as TGTGCCAGCAGACGAGCGGGAGTCGGGGAGCTGTTTTTT. This gives the protein CASRRAGVGELFF.

V gene TRBV2 combines with J gene TRBJ2-2; D remains ambiguous. The CDR3 contains 14 residues. CDR1 SNHLY and CDR2 FYNNEI come from the germline V gene. The V and J ends lost 3 bases and 0 bases respectively, with 5 bases between them. This CDR3 reads CASSDRTNTGELFF. CDR3 coding DNA: TGTGCCAGCAGTGACAGAACGAACACCGGGGAGCTGTTTTTT.

The genes are TRBV19 and TRBJ2-5, with 11 bases lining up with TRBD2. The V segment lost 5 bases and the J segment 5 bases; nucleotides outside the gene matches: 4. The length of the CDR3 is 14 residues. CDR1 is LNHDA and CDR2 is SQIVND in the germline V gene (reference sequence). Here the CDR3 DNA reads TGTGCCAGTAGTCCGTCTAGCGGGAGGGAGACCCAGTACTTC. Its protein product is CASSPSSGRETQYF.

The chain carries TRBV18 and TRBJ1-1; D is unresolved. The CDR3 spans 17 residues. Trimming removed 6 bases at V and 3 bases at J, with 23 bases between. Germline CDR1 is KGHSH and CDR2 is LQKENI. The CDR3 region has the DNA TGTGCCAGCTCCCAGTCAAGGGTAAGCCACGGGGACACTGAAGCTTTCTTT. Translating it yields CASSQSRVSHGDTEAFF.

This clone was seen more than once but under ten times. The V and J genes are TRBV30 and TRBJ2-3, with 8 bases lining up with TRBD2. The CDR3 has 16 amino acids. Germline V gives CDR1 GTSNPN, CDR2 SVGIG (reference sequence). The trim removed 0 bases at V and 1 base at J, leaving 6 bases unmatched. The CDR3 coding sequence is TGTGCCTGGAGTGTAGTAGCGGGATGGGGCACAGATACGCAGTATTTT. It encodes CAWSVVAGWGTDTQYF.

This clone came up once. The chain recombines TRBV27 with TRBJ1-5; 9 bases are a match to TRBD1. Germline V gives CDR1 MNHEY, CDR2 SMNVEV (reference sequence). The CDR3 length is 14 residues. Losses at the gene ends were 6 bases for V and 7 bases for J; bases not matched to a gene: 7. The CDR3 reads CASSVTGGRQPQHF. For the CDR3, the DNA is TGTGCCAGCAGCGTAACAGGGGGCAGGCAGCCCCAGCATTTT.

The chain couples TRBV5-1 to TRBJ1-2; 7 nucleotides line up with TRBD1. There are 14 residues in the CDR3. The germline CDR1 and CDR2 sequences are SGHRS and YFSETQ. V shed 0 bases and J 3 bases; nucleotides not matched to a gene: 2. Here the CDR3 DNA reads TGCGCCAGCAGCTTGGTCCAGGGGGACTATGGCTACACCTTC. It encodes CASSLVQGDYGYTF. The variable domain in full, completed from reference TRBV5-1 and TRBJ1-2, reads KAGVTQTPRYLIKTRGQQVTLSCSPISGHRSVSWYQQTPGQGLQFLFEYFSETQRNKGNFPGRFSGRQFSNSRSEMNVSTLELGDSALYLCASSLVQGDYGYTFGSGTRLTVV.

The genes are TRBV18 and TRBJ2-1, with TRBD2 matching 9 bases. Germline CDR1 is KGHSH and CDR2 is LQKENI. The CDR3 spans 17 residues. The V segment lost 1 base and the J segment 3 bases; nucleotides outside the gene matches: 7. The chain's CDR3 is CASSPQSSGRLYNEQFF. The CDR3 nucleotides are TGTGCCAGCTCACCACAGTCCAGCGGGAGGCTCTACAATGAGCAGTTCTTC. The full variable domain, in which reference TRBV18 and TRBJ2-1 provide the parts outside the CDR3, is NAGVMQNPRHLVRRRGQEARLRCSPMKGHSHVYWYRQLPEEGLKFMVYLQKENIIDESGMPKERFSAEFPKEGPSILRIQQVVRGDSAAYFCASSPQSSGRLYNEQFFGPGTRLTVL.

This clone appeared a few times. The J gene is TRBJ2-3, the V gene TRBV11-3; a possible D gene is TRBD2 (6 bases). The CDR3 spans 14 residues. The V end was cut by 0 bases, the J end by 5 bases, with 9 bases between. Germline V gene data show CDR1 as SGHNT and CDR2 as YENEEA. CDR3: CASSLDGSGDTQYF. Written as DNA, the CDR3 is TGTGCCAGCAGCTTAGACGGGAGTGGAGATACGCAGTATTTT.

The chain couples TRBV5-1 to TRBJ2-1; no clear D gene. This CDR3 region has 13 residues. The V end lost 0 bases, the J end lost 3 bases, and 4 bases lay between the germline ends. Germline V gene lookup returns CDR1 SGHRS and CDR2 YFSETQ. The CDR3 spells CASSLGVYNEQFF. The CDR3 nucleotides are TGCGCCAGCAGCTTGGGAGTCTACAATGAGCAGTTCTTC.

The chain couples TRBV27 to TRBJ1-4, with a tentative D call TRBD1 (5 bases). V lost 1 base and J lost 10, with 22 bases in between. The germline gives CDR1 MNHEY, CDR2 SMNVEV (reference sequence). The CDR3 length is 17 residues. As DNA, the CDR3 is TGTGCCAGCAGTTTATTAGCCCTAGGAGGGGAGAACGGAAAACTGTTTTTT. Its protein is CASSLLALGGENGKLFF. The variable domain in full, completed from reference TRBV27 and TRBJ1-4, reads EAQVTQNPRYLITVTGKKLTVTCSQNMNHEYMSWYRQDPGLGLRQIYYSMNVEVTDKGDVPEGYKVSRKEKRNFPLILESPSPNQTSLYFCASSLLALGGENGKLFFGSGTQLSVL.

This clone was recorded only once. The CDR3 coding sequence is TGTGCCACCAGCAGAGATCGGGGCGGGACGGTGCAGTACTTC. It specifies CATSRDRGGTVQYF. V usage is TRBV15 and J usage is TRBJ2-7; tentative D call: TRBD2 (6 bases). V lost 0 bases, J lost 9 bases, and 15 bases lay in between. Germline assignment: CDR1 LNHNV and CDR2 YYDKDF (reference sequence). The CDR3 runs 14 residues.

The V gene is TRBV6-5, the J gene TRBJ2-7, with TRBD2 matching 9 bases. The CDR3 runs 12 residues. Germline V gene data show CDR1 as MNHEY and CDR2 as SVGAGI. CDR3 protein: CATGTSLNEQYF. The CDR3 nucleotides read TGTGCTACCGGGACTAGCCTAAACGAGCAGTACTTC.

This clone was recorded only once. This chain joins TRBV4-1 and TRBJ2-7; tentatively, D is TRBD1 (7 bases). The V and J ends lost 1 base and 3 bases respectively, with 13 bases between them. From germline, CDR1 is MGHRA and CDR2 YSYEKL. The CDR3 is 15 residues long. CDR3 region: CASSQAAGQYYEQYF. The CDR3 nucleotides read TGCGCCAGCAGCCAAGCTGCGGGACAGTACTACGAGCAGTACTTC.